These T cell receptor beta chains were read from a single sample in a study of vaccination and CD4 T cells after COVID-19. No antigen has been assigned to these receptors. One entry per CDR3 protein results from TCRdb running MiXCR on the PCR reads. This table holds roughly 20,000 distinct CDR3 sequences, around 39% found once. The specimen was CD4+ T cells from blood, cultured in vitro, collected about 7 months after SARS-CoV-2 vaccination. These receptors came from a human donor who had recovered from COVID-19. Both conserved end residues are part of each CDR3. The D gene is left open where the match is weak. Only some rows state a clone size, as once, few, many or a class for expanded clones.

>TRBV27|.|TRBJ2-2|few|15
CASSWDSVGSGELFF
TGTGCCAGCAGCTGGGACTCCGTGGGATCCGGGGAGCTGTTTTTT
>TRBV19|TRBD1|TRBJ2-7|.|13
CASRRGGTGEQYF
TGTGCCAGTCGCCGTGGGGGGACAGGCGAGCAGTACTTC
>TRBV18|.|TRBJ1-1|.|14
CASSRMAENTEAFF
TGTGCCAGCTCGCGTATGGCAGAGAACACTGAAGCTTTCTTT
>TRBV2|.|TRBJ2-2|.|15
CASSEALLGDGELFF
TGTGCCAGCAGTGAAGCGCTTTTGGGAGACGGGGAGCTGTTTTTT
>TRBV20-1|.|TRBJ1-4|.|12
CSASWAGEKLFF
TGCAGTGCTAGTTGGGCTGGTGAAAAACTGTTTTTT
>TRBV28|.|TRBJ1-1|.|14
CASSAGGRYTEAFF
TGTGCCAGTAGCGCGGGTGGAAGGTACACTGAAGCTTTCTTT
>TRBV6-2/TRBV6-3|.|TRBJ2-2|.|14
CASSYSWNTGELFF
TGTGCCAGCAGTTACTCGTGGAACACCGGGGAGCTGTTTTTT
>TRBV7-2|TRBD1|TRBJ2-1|few|16
CASSPQGAWAYNEQFF
TGTGCCAGCAGCCCTCAGGGGGCGTGGGCATACAATGAGCAGTTCTTC
>TRBV4-2|.|TRBJ2-5|.|15
CASSQEGRVRETQYF
TGTGCCAGCAGCCAAGAGGGCAGGGTGAGGGAGACCCAGTACTTC
>TRBV28|.|TRBJ1-3|.|14
CASSPPLWGNTIYF
TGTGCCAGCAGCCCTCCGTTGTGGGGAAACACCATATATTTT
>TRBV27|.|TRBJ1-6|few|15
CASHGRGIYNSPLHF
TGTGCCAGCCACGGTCGGGGAATCTATAATTCACCCCTCCACTTT
>TRBV20-1|TRBD1|TRBJ1-2|.|12
CSADTGGYGYTF
TGCAGTGCGGACACAGGGGGCTATGGCTACACCTTC